The 19 T cell receptor beta chains below all came from one sample that was sequenced in a study of blood T cell repertoires in COVID-19. Libraries were prepared by immunoSEQ multiplex PCR; TCRdb keeps only in-frame clonotypes and omits some of them. The repertoire consists of over 200,000 clones, with 92% occurring once and the leading ten covering around 1.2%. Sequencing was done on a sample of peripheral blood. All receptors derive from a man aged 25 to 45 with acute or convalescent COVID-19.

The chain is built from TRBV5-5 and TRBJ2-7; 13 bases map to TRBD2. The CDR3 sequence is 15 residues long. V was clipped by 4 bases and J by 2 bases; unmatched bases: 3. The V gene's germline CDR1 is SGHKS and CDR2 YYEKEE (reference sequence). CDR3 sequence (DNA): TGTGCCAGCAGCCAAGGACTAGCGGGAGCCTACGAGCAGTACTTC. It specifies CASSQGLAGAYEQYF.

The chain combines TRBV12-5 with TRBJ2-7; 9 bases are shared with TRBD1. Germline trimming cut 6 bases from V and 7 bases from J; bases unmatched to any gene: 10. There are 14 residues in the CDR3. The germline V gene has CDR1 LGHNT and CDR2 FRNRAP. This CDR3 is CASGSWDRVGEQYF. DNA for the CDR3: TGTGCTAGTGGGTCTTGGGACAGGGTGGGGGAGCAGTACTTC.

The chain links TRBV30 to TRBJ1-1; D gene uncertain. This CDR3 spans 11 amino acids. Germline CDR1 is GTSNPN and CDR2 is SVGIG (reference sequence). Trimming stripped 5 bases from V and 4 bases from J, with 8 bases between. In DNA, the CDR3 is TGTGCCTGGGGAAGGAGCACTGAAGCTTTCTTT. It specifies CAWGRSTEAFF.

The V gene is TRBV6-6, the J gene TRBJ2-5; 9 bases are shared with TRBD2. The V gene's germline CDR1 is MNHNY and CDR2 SVGAGI (reference sequence). The V segment lost 2 bases and the J segment 4 bases; nucleotides outside the gene matches: 5. The CDR3 length is 15 residues. The CDR3 DNA reads as TGTGCCAGCAGTTACCGCGGGGGGGCGTCAGAGACCCAGTACTTC. Translated, it gives CASSYRGGASETQYF.

The chain combines TRBV6-5 with TRBJ2-3; perhaps TRBD1 as D (6 bases). Germline V gene sequence: CDR1 MNHEY, CDR2 SVGAGI. There are 16 residues in the CDR3. V dropped 0 bases and J dropped 0 bases, with 10 bases sitting between them. The CDR3 sequence is CASSYSGALSTDTQYF. The CDR3 DNA reads TGTGCCAGCAGTTACTCGGGGGCACTAAGCACAGATACGCAGTATTTT.

This clone showed up just a few times. This chain links TRBV14 with TRBJ1-2; TRBD1 agrees at 7 bases. Unmatched junction bases numbered 16, after V lost 2 bases and J lost 4 bases. CDR1 is SGHDN, CDR2 FVKESK, per germline. The CDR3 is 18 amino acids. CDR3 protein: CASSQLRTGTLSSYGYTF. CDR3 DNA: TGTGCCAGCAGCCAACTCCGGACAGGAACGTTGTCCTCCTATGGCTACACCTTC.

V usage is TRBV19 and J usage is TRBJ1-5; TRBD1 agrees at 7 bases. From germline, CDR1 is LNHDA and CDR2 SQIVND (reference sequence). The ends lost 2 bases at V and 2 bases at J; junction bases unmatched: 3. CDR3 length: 15 amino acids. CDR3 region: CASSITGQGNQPQHF. Written as DNA, the CDR3 is TGTGCCAGTAGTATAACAGGACAGGGCAATCAGCCCCAGCATTTT.

The chain carries TRBV27 and TRBJ1-5; 9 nucleotides agree with TRBD1. The CDR3 totals 16 residues. Trimming took 8 bases from V and 3 from J; bases not matched to a gene: 11. CDR1 is MNHEY, CDR2 SMNVEV, per germline (reference sequence). The CDR3 DNA reads as TGTGCCAGCGGATCCGGGACAGGGACCTCCAATCAGCCCCAGCATTTT. This encodes CASGSGTGTSNQPQHF.

The DNA of the CDR3 is TGTGCCAGCAGCCCGGGGACAAATCATGAAAAACTGTTTTTT. This gives the protein CASSPGTNHEKLFF. The V call is TRBV28, the J call TRBJ1-4, with D maybe TRBD1 (6 bases). Germline CDR1 and CDR2: MDHEN and SYDVKM. The CDR3 runs to 14 residues. V was pared by 6 bases and J by 6 bases, with 14 bases between.

The rearrangement uses TRBV6-5 and TRBJ2-7; D ambiguous. V gave up 4 bases and J gave up 5 bases, with 9 bases separating them. This CDR3 contains 12 residues. CDR1 and CDR2 from the germline V gene are MNHEY and SVGAGI. The CDR3 loop is CASSSRSDEQYF. The CDR3 bases are TGTGCCAGCAGTTCGCGGTCCGACGAGCAGTACTTC.

V gene TRBV5-8 combines with J gene TRBJ2-6, with a weak D call TRBD1 (6 bases). With 4 bases removed from V and 5 bases from J, the gap between germline ends came to 16 bases. The CDR3 loop spans 16 amino acids. The germline gives CDR1 SGHTS, CDR2 YDEGEE. The CDR3 DNA follows: TGTGCCAGCAGCCCCGGACAGACCCTTAGGGCCAACGTCCTGACTTTC. Translating gives CASSPGQTLRANVLTF.

This chain uses TRBV3-1 (or the pseudogene TRBV3-2) with TRBJ2-3; TRBD1 matches at 7 bases. The length of the CDR3 is 16 residues. The trim removed 0 bases at V and 1 base at J, leaving 4 bases unmatched. Germline lookup yields CDR1 LGHDT and CDR2 YNNKEL (reference sequence). CDR3 in DNA: TGTGCCAGCAGCCAAGATACAGGGGTCGGCACAGATACGCAGTATTTT. The encoded protein is CASSQDTGVGTDTQYF.

The rearrangement joins TRBV19 to TRBJ2-5, with D perhaps TRBD2 (5 bases). Germline CDR1 LNHDA, CDR2 SQIVND (reference sequence). This CDR3 has 12 amino acids. V was trimmed by 6 bases and J by 7 bases, leaving 12 bases between them. The CDR3 nucleotides are TGTGCCAGTAGCAGCGGTGACTGGACCCAGTACTTC. It translates to CASSSGDWTQYF.

The V and J genes are TRBV27 and TRBJ2-1; D is ambiguous. V was shortened by 5 bases and J by 8 bases, with 16 bases between the two germline ends. This CDR3 comprises 14 residues. Germline V lookup: CDR1 MNHEY, CDR2 SMNVEV (reference sequence). The CDR3 nucleotides are TGTGCCAGCAGTCTTCTTAGGCAGGCCCATGAGCAGTTCTTC. This encodes CASSLLRQAHEQFF.

This sequence joins TRBV13 and TRBJ2-3, with 14 bases matching TRBD2. J lost 5 bases, V lost 5 bases, and 12 bases had no gene match. Germline values: CDR1 PRHDT, CDR2 FYEKMQ (reference sequence). The CDR3 length is 18 residues. The CDR3 loop is CASSPARLAGGYRDTQYF. In DNA form, the CDR3 reads TGTGCCAGCAGCCCAGCACGACTAGCGGGGGGGTATAGAGATACGCAGTATTTT.

V and J are TRBV2 and TRBJ2-7; 7 nucleotides match TRBD1. The CDR3 loop spans 16 amino acids. Unmatched junction bases numbered 15, after V lost 6 bases and J lost 4 bases. Germline lookup yields CDR1 SNHLY and CDR2 FYNNEI. The CDR3 bases are TGTGCCAGCAGAAGAACAGGGGACCCTAAGCCGTACGAGCAGTACTTC. This sequence encodes CASRRTGDPKPYEQYF.

This chain links TRBV24-1 with TRBJ2-2; 9 bases agree with TRBD1. Trimming at V came to 3 bases and at J to 3 bases, leaving 4 bases not matched to a gene. The CDR3 contains 16 residues. Germline CDR1 is KGHDR and CDR2 is SFDVKD. CDR3 in amino acids: CATSDPGTGYTGELFF. In nucleotides, the CDR3 is TGTGCCACCAGTGATCCCGGGACAGGGTACACCGGGGAGCTGTTTTTT.

This clone was recorded only once. The rearrangement uses TRBV28 and TRBJ2-7; 7 bases line up with TRBD1. Germline V lookup: CDR1 MDHEN, CDR2 SYDVKM. The CDR3 totals 15 residues. Trimming removed 4 bases from V and 0 bases from J; junction bases left unmatched: 6. The CDR3 coding sequence is TGTGCCAGCAGTTACCCCAGGGGGAGCTCCTACGAGCAGTACTTC. This gives the protein CASSYPRGSSYEQYF.

The chain couples TRBV7-3 to TRBJ2-3; 9 bases fit TRBD2. CDR1 and CDR2 from the germline V gene are SGHTA and FQGTGA. V shed 3 bases, J shed 6 bases, and the junction held 4 bases outside the gene matches. The CDR3 is 14 residues long. In DNA form, the CDR3 reads TGTGCCAGCAGCTTTGGCGGGGGGGCCGATACGCAGTATTTT. Translated, it gives CASSFGGGADTQYF.